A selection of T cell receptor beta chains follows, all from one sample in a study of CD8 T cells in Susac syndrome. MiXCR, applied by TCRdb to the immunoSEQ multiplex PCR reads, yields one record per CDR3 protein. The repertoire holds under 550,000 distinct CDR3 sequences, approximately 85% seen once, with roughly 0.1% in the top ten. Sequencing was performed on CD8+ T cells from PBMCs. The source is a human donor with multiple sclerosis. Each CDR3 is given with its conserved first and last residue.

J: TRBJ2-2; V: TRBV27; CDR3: CASSLDRATGELFF
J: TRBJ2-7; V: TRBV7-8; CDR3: CASSQQGTEQYF
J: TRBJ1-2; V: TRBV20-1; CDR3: CSARVRELDYGYTF
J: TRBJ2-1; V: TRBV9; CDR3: CASSLSGDANEQFF
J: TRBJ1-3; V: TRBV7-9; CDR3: CASTGPRSRNTIYF
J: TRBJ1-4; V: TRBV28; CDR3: CASRTGEIRNEKLFF
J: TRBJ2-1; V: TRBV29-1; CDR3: CSGTEISSYNEQFF
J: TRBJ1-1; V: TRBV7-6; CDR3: CASSLRTRAIEAFF
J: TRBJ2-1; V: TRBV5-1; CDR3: CASSPVASDIAYNEQFF
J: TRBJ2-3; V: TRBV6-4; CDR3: CASSDLRGGTDTQYF
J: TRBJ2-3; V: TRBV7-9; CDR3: CASSSPGTGTDTQYF
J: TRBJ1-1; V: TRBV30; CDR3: CAWSGGQGLEAFF
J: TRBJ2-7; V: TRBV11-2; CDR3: CASSKTGPYEQYF
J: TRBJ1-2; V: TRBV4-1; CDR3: CASSQAGPYGYTF
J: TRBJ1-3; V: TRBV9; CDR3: CASSVARNGPSGNTIYF
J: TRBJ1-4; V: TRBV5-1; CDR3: CASSLGLGNEKLFF
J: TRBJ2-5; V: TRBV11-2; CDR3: CASSSGRDSPQETQYF
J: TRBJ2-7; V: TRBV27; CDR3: CASSLHEGADEQYF
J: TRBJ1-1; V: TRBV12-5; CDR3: CASGLAPAGRPNTEAFF
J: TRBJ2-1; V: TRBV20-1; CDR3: CSAPWTGLSSYNEQFF
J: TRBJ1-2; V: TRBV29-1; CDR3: CSVEEDRGPYGYTF
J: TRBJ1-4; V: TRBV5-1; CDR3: CASGLGIVTNEKLFF
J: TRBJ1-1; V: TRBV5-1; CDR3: CASSFGQGGSEAFF
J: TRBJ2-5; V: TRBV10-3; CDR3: CAIKSGVGGGAETQYF
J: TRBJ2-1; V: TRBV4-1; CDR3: CASSTGQGQFF
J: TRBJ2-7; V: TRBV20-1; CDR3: CSARAVTDATYEQYF
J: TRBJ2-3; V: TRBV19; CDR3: CASAAALDRDVTDTQYF
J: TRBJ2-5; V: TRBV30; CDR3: CAWSADSQETQYF
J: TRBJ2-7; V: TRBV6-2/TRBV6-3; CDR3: CASSYSTSGSSYEQYF
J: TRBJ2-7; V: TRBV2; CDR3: CASQGRGDYEQYF
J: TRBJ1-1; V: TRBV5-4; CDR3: CASSGAGEAFF
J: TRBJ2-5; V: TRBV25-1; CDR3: CASSGPGTQYF
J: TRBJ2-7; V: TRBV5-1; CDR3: CASSDPGTNSYEQYF
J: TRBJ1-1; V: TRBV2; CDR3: CASREDRPMNTEAFF
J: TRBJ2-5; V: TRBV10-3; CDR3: CAISESDVQETQYF
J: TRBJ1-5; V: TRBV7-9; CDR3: CASSLRGPLNNQPQHF
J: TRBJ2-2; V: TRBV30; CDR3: CAWSGTGFFGELFF
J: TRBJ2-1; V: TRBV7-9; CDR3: CASSPGQGAAYNEQFF
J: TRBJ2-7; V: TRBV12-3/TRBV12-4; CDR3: CASRGTVTYEQYF
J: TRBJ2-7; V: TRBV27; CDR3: CASSTTGLDSYEQYF
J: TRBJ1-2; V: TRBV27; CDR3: CASSLSGQGAKANYGYTF
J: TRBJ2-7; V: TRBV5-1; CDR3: CASSWDLNEQYF
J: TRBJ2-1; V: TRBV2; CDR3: CASRGLAGTGGNEQFF
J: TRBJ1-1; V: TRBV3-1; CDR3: CASSQDPNFEAFF
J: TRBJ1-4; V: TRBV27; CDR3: CASRAGSEKLFF
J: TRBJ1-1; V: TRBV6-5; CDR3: CASSAMTGNTEAFF
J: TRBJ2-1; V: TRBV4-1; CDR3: CASSQARQSSYNEQFF
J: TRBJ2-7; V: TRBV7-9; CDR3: CASSTGTGGYEQYF
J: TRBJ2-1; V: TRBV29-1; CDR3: CSVEGPNEQFF
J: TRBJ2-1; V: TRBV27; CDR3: CASSLLGGRSFKFF
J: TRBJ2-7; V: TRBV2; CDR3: CATVRFAGDRSYEQYF
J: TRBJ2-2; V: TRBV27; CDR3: CASEKGGTGELFF
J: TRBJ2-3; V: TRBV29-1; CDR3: CSVSGSDTDAQYF